This TCR beta chain was obtained from a study of identical twins. Ten or more counts support this clonotype. V was pared by 10 bases and J by 4 bases, with 18 bases between. Germline CDR1 ENHRY, CDR2 SYGVKD. This CDR3 region has 14 residues. A template switching step contributed a universal primer site, while unique molecular identifiers were present in the cDNA. TCRdb re-analysed the 5' RACE reads in MiXCR, keeping a single row per CDR3 protein. The table includes a few hundred thousand distinct CDR3 sequences, approximately 9.6% detected once. The same specimen was also included in a second study, on yellow fever vaccine responses in identical twins.

The clonotype was recovered from a woman in her late teens or twenties in good health. The J gene is TRBJ2-3, the V gene TRBV10-3; the D gene is possibly TRBD2 (6 bases). Material for sequencing was PBMCs. The CDR3, as DNA: TGTGCCACCTGGGACTTCGCGTCCCCAGATACGCAGTATTTT. This translates into CATWDFASPDTQYF.